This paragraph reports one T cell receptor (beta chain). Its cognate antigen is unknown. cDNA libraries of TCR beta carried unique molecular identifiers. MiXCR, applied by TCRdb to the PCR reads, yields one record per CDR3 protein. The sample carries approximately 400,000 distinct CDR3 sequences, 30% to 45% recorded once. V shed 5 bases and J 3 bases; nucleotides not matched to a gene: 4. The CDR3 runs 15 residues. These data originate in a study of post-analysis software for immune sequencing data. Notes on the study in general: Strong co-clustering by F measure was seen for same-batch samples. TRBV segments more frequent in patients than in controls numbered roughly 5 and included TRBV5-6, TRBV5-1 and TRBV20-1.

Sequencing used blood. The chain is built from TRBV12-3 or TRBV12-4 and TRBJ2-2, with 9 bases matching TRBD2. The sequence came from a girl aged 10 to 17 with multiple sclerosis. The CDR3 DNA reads TGTGCCAGCAGTCCTACTAGCGGGTACACCGGGGAGCTGTTTTTT. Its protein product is CASSPTSGYTGELFF.